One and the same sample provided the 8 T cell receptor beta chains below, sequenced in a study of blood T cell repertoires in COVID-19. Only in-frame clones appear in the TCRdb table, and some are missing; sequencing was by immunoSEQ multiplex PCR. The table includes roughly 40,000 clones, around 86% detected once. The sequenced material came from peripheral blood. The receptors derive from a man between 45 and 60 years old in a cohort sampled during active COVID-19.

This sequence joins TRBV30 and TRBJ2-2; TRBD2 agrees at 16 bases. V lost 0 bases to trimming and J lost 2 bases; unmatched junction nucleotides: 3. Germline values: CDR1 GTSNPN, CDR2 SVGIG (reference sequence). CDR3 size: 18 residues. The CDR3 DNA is TGTGCCTGGAGTGTGGGACTAGCGGGGGGGCCCAACACCGGGGAGCTGTTTTTT. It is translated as CAWSVGLAGGPNTGELFF.

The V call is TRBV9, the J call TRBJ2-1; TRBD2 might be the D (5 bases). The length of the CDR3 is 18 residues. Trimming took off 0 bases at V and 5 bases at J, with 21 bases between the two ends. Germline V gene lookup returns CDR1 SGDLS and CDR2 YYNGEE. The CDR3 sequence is CASSVAANYPGFDNEQFF. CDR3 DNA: TGTGCCAGCAGCGTAGCTGCAAATTACCCGGGATTCGACAATGAGCAGTTCTTC.

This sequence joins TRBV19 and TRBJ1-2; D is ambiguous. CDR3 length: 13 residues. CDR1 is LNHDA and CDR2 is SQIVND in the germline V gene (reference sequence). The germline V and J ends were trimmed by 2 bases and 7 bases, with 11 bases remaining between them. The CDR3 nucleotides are TGTGCCAGTAGTATAAGTTGGAACAGTGGCTACACCTTC. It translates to CASSISWNSGYTF. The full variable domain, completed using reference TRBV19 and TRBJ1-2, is DGGITQSPKYLFRKEGQNVTLSCEQNLNHDAMYWYRQDPGQGLRLIYYSQIVNDFQKGDIAEGYSVSREKKESFPLTVTSAQKNPTAFYLCASSISWNSGYTFGSGTRLTVV.

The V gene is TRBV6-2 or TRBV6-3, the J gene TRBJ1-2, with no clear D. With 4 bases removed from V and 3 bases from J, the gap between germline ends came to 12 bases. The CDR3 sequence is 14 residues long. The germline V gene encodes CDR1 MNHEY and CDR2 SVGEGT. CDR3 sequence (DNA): TGTGCCAGCAGTTTTAGGGAGTTGGACTATGGCTACACCTTC. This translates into CASSFRELDYGYTF.

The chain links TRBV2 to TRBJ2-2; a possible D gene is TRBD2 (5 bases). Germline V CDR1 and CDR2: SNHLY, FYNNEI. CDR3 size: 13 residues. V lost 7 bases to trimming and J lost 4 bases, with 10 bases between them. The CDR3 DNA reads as TGTGCCAGCATGGCTAGCCGCACCGGGGAGCTGTTTTTT. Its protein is CASMASRTGELFF.

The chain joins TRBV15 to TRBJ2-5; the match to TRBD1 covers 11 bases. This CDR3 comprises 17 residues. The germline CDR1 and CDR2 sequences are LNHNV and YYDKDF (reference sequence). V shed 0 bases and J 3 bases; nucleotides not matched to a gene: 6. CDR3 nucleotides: TGTGCCACCAGCAGAGATCTCAGGGGACAGGGGGAAGAGACCCAGTACTTC. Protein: CATSRDLRGQGEETQYF.

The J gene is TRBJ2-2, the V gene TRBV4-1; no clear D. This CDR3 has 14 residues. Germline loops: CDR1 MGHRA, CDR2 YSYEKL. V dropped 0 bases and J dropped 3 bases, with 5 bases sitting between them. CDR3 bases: TGCGCCAGCAGCCAAGACTCCCACACCGGGGAGCTGTTTTTT. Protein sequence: CASSQDSHTGELFF.

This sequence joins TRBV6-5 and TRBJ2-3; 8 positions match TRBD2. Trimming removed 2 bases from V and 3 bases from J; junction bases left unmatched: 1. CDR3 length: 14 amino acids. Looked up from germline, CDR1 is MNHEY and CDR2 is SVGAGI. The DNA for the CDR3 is TGTGCCAGCAGTTACAAGCGGGGGACAGATACGCAGTATTTT. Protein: CASSYKRGTDTQYF.